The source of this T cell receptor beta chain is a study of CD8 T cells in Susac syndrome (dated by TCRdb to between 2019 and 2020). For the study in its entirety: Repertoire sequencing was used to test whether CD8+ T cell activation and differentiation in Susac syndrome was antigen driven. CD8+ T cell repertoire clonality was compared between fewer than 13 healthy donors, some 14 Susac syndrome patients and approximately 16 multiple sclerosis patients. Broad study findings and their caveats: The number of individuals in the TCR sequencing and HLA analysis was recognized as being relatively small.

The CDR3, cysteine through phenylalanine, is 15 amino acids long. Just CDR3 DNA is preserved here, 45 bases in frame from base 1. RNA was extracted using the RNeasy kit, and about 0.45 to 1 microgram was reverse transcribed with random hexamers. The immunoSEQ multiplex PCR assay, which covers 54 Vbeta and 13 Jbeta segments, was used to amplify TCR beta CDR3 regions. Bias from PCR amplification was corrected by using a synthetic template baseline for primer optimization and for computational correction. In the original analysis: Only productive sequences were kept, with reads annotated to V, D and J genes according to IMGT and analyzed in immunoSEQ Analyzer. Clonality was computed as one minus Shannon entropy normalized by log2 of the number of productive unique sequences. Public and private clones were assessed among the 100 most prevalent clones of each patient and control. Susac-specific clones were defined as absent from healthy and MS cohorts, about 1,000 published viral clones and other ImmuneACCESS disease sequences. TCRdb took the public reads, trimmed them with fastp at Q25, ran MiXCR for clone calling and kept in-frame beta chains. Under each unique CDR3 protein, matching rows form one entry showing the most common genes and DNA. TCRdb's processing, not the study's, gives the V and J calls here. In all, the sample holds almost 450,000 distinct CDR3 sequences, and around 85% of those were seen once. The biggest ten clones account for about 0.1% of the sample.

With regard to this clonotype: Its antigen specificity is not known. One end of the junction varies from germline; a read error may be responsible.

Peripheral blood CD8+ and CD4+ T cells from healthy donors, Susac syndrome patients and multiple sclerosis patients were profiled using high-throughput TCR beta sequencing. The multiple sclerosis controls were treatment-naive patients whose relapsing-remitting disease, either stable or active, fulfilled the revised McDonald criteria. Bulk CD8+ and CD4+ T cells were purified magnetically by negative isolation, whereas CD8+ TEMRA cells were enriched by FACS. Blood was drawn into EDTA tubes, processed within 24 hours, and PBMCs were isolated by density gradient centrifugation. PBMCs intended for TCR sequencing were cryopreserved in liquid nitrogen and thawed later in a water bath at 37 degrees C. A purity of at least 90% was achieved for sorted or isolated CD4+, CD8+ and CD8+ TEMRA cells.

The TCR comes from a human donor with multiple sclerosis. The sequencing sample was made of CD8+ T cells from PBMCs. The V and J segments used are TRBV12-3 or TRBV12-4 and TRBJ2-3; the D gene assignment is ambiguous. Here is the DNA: TGTGCCAGCAGTTCAAGCAACAGACACACAAATACGCAGTATTTT. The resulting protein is CASSSSNRHTNTQYF.